This entry concerns a single TCR beta chain. TCRdb's copy holds only in-frame clones and misses some; the assay was immunoSEQ multiplex PCR. Its table records approximately 190,000 clones. This specimen comes from a study of control samples from healthy donors and cancer patients. This CDR3 has 12 amino acids. CDR1 is LGHDT and CDR2 is YNNKEL in the germline V gene (reference sequence). With 0 bases removed from V and 6 bases from J, the gap between germline ends came to 5 bases. The source is a woman aged 30 to 39 in good health. This chain links TRBV3-1 (or the pseudogene TRBV3-2) with TRBJ2-5; D remains unclear. Material: blood. In DNA, the CDR3 is TGTGCCAGCAGCCAAGATTCGAAGACCCAGTACTTC. It is translated as CASSQDSKTQYF.